Below, 4 T cell receptor beta chains from the same sample are listed, as sequenced in a study of technical replicates of blood from a few donors. Sequenced by immunoSEQ multiplex PCR; TCRdb stores in-frame clones only, minus some. Of approximately 44,000 clones in the sample, around 96% were seen once. The material sequenced was T cells isolated from PBMCs. These receptors were obtained from a human donor in good health.

The chain uses TRBV19 and TRBJ2-1; the D is unclear. CDR3 length equals 13 residues. Germline V CDR1 and CDR2: LNHDA, SQIVND (reference sequence). The V and J ends lost 7 bases and 8 bases respectively, with 15 bases between them. The CDR3 DNA reads as TGTGCCAGTAAGTACGGCGCTCGGGATGAGCAGTTCTTC. It specifies CASKYGARDEQFF.

The chain is built from TRBV7-3 and TRBJ1-4; D is unclear. Trimming removed 1 base at V and 2 bases at J, with 8 bases between. This CDR3 contains 15 residues. Germline CDR1 reads SGHTA; CDR2 reads FQGTGA. This CDR3 reads CASSLIEITNEKLFF. DNA of the CDR3: TGTGCCAGCAGCTTAATAGAAATCACTAATGAAAAACTGTTTTTT. Supplemented by reference TRBV7-3 and TRBJ1-4, the full variable domain reads GAGVSQTPSNKVTEKGKYVELRCDPISGHTALYWYRQSLGQGPEFLIYFQGTGAADDSGLPNDRFFAVRPEGSVSTLKIQRTERGDSAVYLCASSLIEITNEKLFFGSGTQLSVL.

The chain recombines TRBV29-1 with TRBJ2-1, with 7 bases lining up with TRBD2. Unmatched junction bases numbered 2, after V lost 0 bases and J lost 3 bases. CDR1 is SQVTM and CDR2 is ANQGSEA in the germline V gene. CDR3 length: 14 residues. This chain's CDR3 is CSVEDWEGYNEQFF. In DNA, the CDR3 is TGCAGCGTTGAAGATTGGGAGGGCTACAATGAGCAGTTCTTC.

The chain combines TRBV11-3 with TRBJ1-1; possible D gene TRBD1, 5 bases. This CDR3 has 13 amino acids. V was clipped by 6 bases and J by 1 base, with 9 bases between them. CDR1 is SGHNT and CDR2 is YENEEA in the germline V gene. The CDR3 coding sequence is TGTGCCAGCAGAGAAACAGGGAACACTGAAGCTTTCTTT. It yields the protein CASRETGNTEAFF.